Presented here are 22 T cell receptor beta chains from one specimen sequenced in a study of beta chain features in type 1 diabetes. Study findings and constraints: Significant though moderate, a shortening of TCRB CDR3s appeared in all four CD4+ subsets of Type 1 diabetes patients.

Their cognate antigens are unknown. The study reverse transcribed the entire isolated RNA, so it sequenced expressed TCRB transcripts. Clones were read by immunoSEQ multiplex PCR, and TCRdb kept only the in-frame ones, dropping some. This table holds under 300,000 clones, around 20% found once. What was sequenced was naive CD4+ T cells from blood. These receptor sequences come from a woman aged 40 to 50 with type 1 diabetes.

The chain recombines TRBV7-9 with TRBJ2-7, with TRBD1 matching over 9 bases. The CDR3 is 16 residues long. The germline V gene encodes CDR1 SEHNR and CDR2 FQNEAQ (reference sequence). V lost 4 bases to trimming and J lost 4 bases; unmatched junction nucleotides: 11. CDR3 sequence: CASSSRFGQGTYEQYF. CDR3 DNA sequence: TGTGCCAGCAGCTCTAGGTTCGGACAGGGGACGTACGAGCAGTACTTC.

This clone has only a few counts. The chain has TRBV12-5 and TRBJ1-1; 9 bases are a match to TRBD1. The ends lost 6 bases at V and 5 bases at J; junction bases unmatched: 4. This CDR3 is built from 13 residues. CDR1 is LGHNT and CDR2 is FRNRAP in the germline V gene. CDR3 sequence reads: CASGQGARTEAFF. CDR3 in DNA: TGTGCTAGTGGACAGGGGGCGCGGACTGAAGCTTTCTTT. Based on the CDR3 plus reference TRBV12-5 and TRBJ1-1, the full variable domain is DARVTQTPRHKVTEMGQEVTMRCQPILGHNTVFWYRQTMMQGLELLAYFRNRAPLDDSGMPKDRFSAEMPDATLATLKIQPSEPRDSAVYFCASGQGARTEAFFGQGTRLTVV.

This rearrangement joins TRBV28 to TRBJ2-5; 8 bases are a match to TRBD2. The CDR3 sequence is 13 residues long. J gave up 4 bases and V 7 bases, and 5 bases lay outside the gene matches. CDR1 is MDHEN and CDR2 is SYDVKM in the germline V gene. The CDR3 DNA sequence: TGTGCCAGCACCCTTGCGGGGGGAGAGACCCAGTACTTC. It yields the protein CASTLAGGETQYF.

This clone has only a few counts. The chain couples TRBV6-5 to TRBJ1-1, with D uncertain. Germline loops: CDR1 MNHEY, CDR2 SVGAGI. V lost 7 bases and J lost 1, with 13 bases in between. The CDR3 loop spans 14 amino acids. CDR3 bases: TGTGCCAGCATCTCCTCGGGAAGGAACACTGAAGCTTTCTTT. Translation: CASISSGRNTEAFF.

The rearrangement links TRBV5-4 to TRBJ2-3; TRBD1 agrees at 10 bases. The CDR3 length is 17 residues. Trimming took 1 base from V and 4 from J; bases not matched to a gene: 9. CDR1 is SGHNT and CDR2 is YYREEE in the germline V gene (reference sequence). The CDR3 loop reads CASSLRAGTGEADTQYF. The DNA for the CDR3 is TGTGCCAGCAGCTTGCGAGCCGGGACAGGGGAGGCAGATACGCAGTATTTT.

V usage is TRBV7-2 and J usage is TRBJ2-5, with 14 nucleotides matching TRBD2. J was trimmed by 5 bases and V by 5 bases; bases with no gene match: 4. This CDR3 is built from 15 residues. In germline, CDR1 is SGHTA, CDR2 FQGNSA. For the CDR3, the DNA is TGTGCCAGCAGCCTGGGACTAGCGGGAGTGGAGACCCAGTACTTC. Its protein is CASSLGLAGVETQYF. The whole variable domain, remainder taken from reference TRBV7-2 and TRBJ2-5, is GAGVSQSPSNKVTEKGKDVELRCDPISGHTALYWYRQSLGQGLEFLIYFQGNSAPDKSGLPSDRFSAERTGGSVSTLTIQRTQQEDSAVYLCASSLGLAGVETQYFGPGTRLLVL.

The chain couples TRBV28 to TRBJ2-5; a possible D gene is TRBD2 (7 bases). The CDR3 consists of 14 residues. V lost 6 bases and J 4 bases, leaving 15 bases between the germline ends. The germline V gene encodes CDR1 MDHEN and CDR2 SYDVKM. The CDR3 sequence is CASSPDRGAETQYF. The CDR3 region has the DNA TGTGCCAGCAGCCCTGACCGGGGGGCAGAGACCCAGTACTTC.

The chain couples TRBV10-3 to TRBJ2-3; 8 bases line up with TRBD2. Trimming cost V 5 bases and J 0 bases; bases outside gene matches: 4. Germline V gene sequence: CDR1 ENHRY, CDR2 SYGVKD. The CDR3 contains 15 residues. The CDR3 reads CAISKLAGSTDTQYF. As DNA, the CDR3 is TGTGCCATCAGTAAATTAGCGGGGAGCACAGATACGCAGTATTTT.

A few counts support this clone. The chain carries TRBV20-1 and TRBJ1-1, with D perhaps TRBD1 (6 bases). This CDR3 contains 11 residues. Germline assignment: CDR1 DFQATT and CDR2 SNEGSKA (reference sequence). The CDR3 loop is CRTGRGTEAFF. The CDR3 coding sequence is TGCAGAACAGGGAGGGGAACTGAAGCTTTCTTT.

V usage is TRBV7-2 and J usage is TRBJ2-1; TRBD2 aligns across 8 bases. The CDR3 spans 16 residues. Germline V gene sequence: CDR1 SGHTA, CDR2 FQGNSA. J lost 0 bases, V lost 4 bases, and 5 bases had no gene match. The CDR3 DNA reads as TGTGCCAGCAGCTCTTCGGGAGGGAGCTCCTACAATGAGCAGTTCTTC. Its protein product is CASSSSGGSSYNEQFF.

The V call is TRBV6-5, the J call TRBJ1-1; no firm D call. Germline assignment: CDR1 MNHEY and CDR2 SVGAGI. This CDR3 has 14 residues. V was trimmed by 7 bases and J by 3 bases, leaving 15 bases between them. The CDR3 protein is CASTPKGRYTEAFF. CDR3 nucleotides: TGTGCCAGCACTCCTAAAGGGAGGTACACTGAAGCTTTCTTT.

Only a few counts were recorded for this clone. The V and J genes are TRBV5-4 and TRBJ1-5; TRBD1 matches at 7 bases. This CDR3 spans 15 amino acids. Trimming at V came to 4 bases and at J to 4 bases, leaving 8 bases not matched to a gene. The V gene's germline CDR1 is SGHNT and CDR2 YYREEE (reference sequence). CDR3 coding DNA: TGTGCCAGCAGCCATTACGGGACAGTTAATCAGCCCCAGCATTTT. Encoded protein: CASSHYGTVNQPQHF.

The chain joins TRBV9 to TRBJ2-1, with 10 bases fitting TRBD2. The CDR3 totals 15 residues. Unmatched junction bases numbered 4, after V lost 4 bases and J lost 3 bases. Germline V gene lookup returns CDR1 SGDLS and CDR2 YYNGEE. The CDR3 sequence is CASSPGLASYNEQFF. The DNA of the CDR3 is TGTGCCAGCAGCCCGGGACTAGCGAGCTACAATGAGCAGTTCTTC.

The chain recombines TRBV28 with TRBJ1-2, with 9 bases fitting TRBD1. Germline CDR1 MDHEN, CDR2 SYDVKM. The CDR3 consists of 14 residues. The trim removed 6 bases at V and 4 bases at J, leaving 6 bases unmatched. This CDR3 is CASSYRGRGYGYTF. DNA for the CDR3: TGTGCCAGCAGCTACAGGGGGCGCGGCTATGGCTACACCTTC.

The CDR3 region is CASSFLRDFGETQYF. The CDR3 DNA sequence: TGTGCCAGCAGTTTTCTACGGGATTTTGGAGAGACCCAGTACTTC. This chain links TRBV6-5 with TRBJ2-5; D is possibly TRBD2 (5 bases). Germline loops: CDR1 MNHEY, CDR2 SVGAGI. This CDR3 region has 15 residues. Trimming cost V 4 bases and J 4 bases, with 16 bases left between them.

The chain recombines TRBV4-1 with TRBJ2-7; 15 positions agree with TRBD2. The germline CDR1 and CDR2 sequences are MGHRA and YSYEKL. The CDR3 loop spans 15 amino acids. V shed 5 bases and J 5 bases; nucleotides not matched to a gene: 4. The CDR3 loop reads CASSARTSGRDEQYF. CDR3 DNA sequence: TGCGCCAGCAGCGCACGGACTAGCGGGAGGGACGAGCAGTACTTC.

The rearrangement uses TRBV7-8 and TRBJ2-1, with a possible D match to TRBD2 (6 bases). This CDR3 is built from 14 residues. The germline V gene has CDR1 SGHVS and CDR2 FQNEAQ. Trimming cost V 0 bases and J 3 bases, with 6 bases left between them. CDR3 nucleotide sequence: TGTGCCAGCAGCTTAGCGGGAGGCTACAATGAGCAGTTCTTC. Amino acids: CASSLAGGYNEQFF.

V usage is TRBV27 and J usage is TRBJ2-2, with a possible D match to TRBD1 (6 bases). Germline CDR1 MNHEY, CDR2 SMNVEV (reference sequence). The CDR3 extends over 14 amino acids. Trimming pared 6 bases from V and 3 bases from J, leaving 11 bases between. The CDR3, as DNA: TGTGCCAGCAGCAAACAGGGTTACACCGGGGAGCTGTTTTTT. The encoded protein is CASSKQGYTGELFF.

This clone was detected only a few times. CDR3 coding DNA: TGCGCCAGCAGCTCCGGGGGTGGGTACCAAGAGACCCAGTACTTC. Residues: CASSSGGGYQETQYF. This chain links TRBV5-1 with TRBJ2-5, with D possibly TRBD2 on 6 matching bases. Trimming took off 3 bases at V and 0 bases at J, with 12 bases between the two ends. The CDR3 runs to 15 residues. Germline assignment: CDR1 SGHRS and CDR2 YFSETQ.

As DNA, the CDR3 is TGTGCCAGCAGCCGAGCGGGGACAGGGCTTATTGGTGCAGATACGCAGTATTTT. This codes for CASSRAGTGLIGADTQYF. This chain uses TRBV7-2 with TRBJ2-3; 9 bases fit TRBD1. J was trimmed by 4 bases and V by 5 bases; bases with no gene match: 16. CDR1 and CDR2 (germline): SGHTA, FQGNSA. This CDR3 is 18 amino acids long.

The chain combines TRBV19 with TRBJ1-1; the match to TRBD1 covers 9 bases. V shed 0 bases, J shed 0 bases, and the junction held 5 bases outside the gene matches. There are 17 residues in the CDR3. The germline CDR1 and CDR2 sequences are LNHDA and SQIVND (reference sequence). CDR3 amino acids: CASSIDQDRGVNTEAFF. Written as DNA, the CDR3 is TGTGCCAGTAGTATAGATCAGGACAGGGGCGTGAACACTGAAGCTTTCTTT.

The chain couples TRBV29-1 to TRBJ1-1, with 9 positions matching TRBD1. This CDR3 comprises 13 residues. Trimming took 7 bases from V and 2 from J; bases not matched to a gene: 5. Germline values: CDR1 SQVTM, CDR2 ANQGSEA. The CDR3: CSARQGDNTEAFF. The CDR3 DNA follows: TGCAGCGCTCGACAGGGGGATAACACTGAAGCTTTCTTT.